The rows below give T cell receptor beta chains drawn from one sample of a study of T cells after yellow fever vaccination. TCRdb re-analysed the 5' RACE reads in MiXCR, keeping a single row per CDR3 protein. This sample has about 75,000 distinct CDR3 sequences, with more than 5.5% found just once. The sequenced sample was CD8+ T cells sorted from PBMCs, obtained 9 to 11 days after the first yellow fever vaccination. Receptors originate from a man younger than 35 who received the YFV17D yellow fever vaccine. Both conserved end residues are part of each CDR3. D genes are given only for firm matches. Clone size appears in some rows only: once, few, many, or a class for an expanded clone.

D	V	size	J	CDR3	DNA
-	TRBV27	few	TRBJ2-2	CASRGRAPRGGELFF	TGTGCCAGCAGGGGGCGGGCCCCCCGGGGCGGGGAGCTGTTTTTT
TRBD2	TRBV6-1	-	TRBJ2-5	CASRKGAGEETQYF	TGTGCCAGCAGGAAGGGAGCGGGGGAAGAGACCCAGTACTTC
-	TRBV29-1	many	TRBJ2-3	CSVEERGTSTDTQYF	TGCAGCGTTGAAGAACGGGGAACTAGCACAGATACGCAGTATTTT
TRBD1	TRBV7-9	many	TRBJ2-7	CASSNSDRGLRYEQYF	TGTGCCAGCAGCAATTCAGACAGGGGGCTCCGCTACGAGCAGTACTTC
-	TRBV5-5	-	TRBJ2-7	CASGPGHLYEQYF	TGTGCCAGCGGCCCCGGACACCTCTACGAGCAGTACTTC
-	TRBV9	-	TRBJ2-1	CSSSAPGAAFGSNEQFF	TGTTCCAGCAGCGCTCCCGGGGCGGCATTCGGGTCCAATGAGCAGTTCTTC
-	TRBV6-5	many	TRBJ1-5	CASSVLSQPQHF	TGTGCCAGCAGTGTACTCTCTCAGCCCCAGCATTTT
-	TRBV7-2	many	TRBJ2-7	CASSPHQASGGQEQYF	TGTGCCAGCAGCCCCCATCAGGCTTCGGGTGGGCAAGAGCAGTACTTC
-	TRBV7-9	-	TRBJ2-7	CASSSDGSYEQYF	TGTGCCAGCAGCTCGGACGGGTCCTACGAGCAGTACTTC
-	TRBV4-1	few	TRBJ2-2	CASSQDNSLGAGELFF	TGCGCCAGCAGCCAAGATAATAGCCTAGGGGCCGGGGAGCTGTTTTTT
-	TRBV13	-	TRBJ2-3	CASTHARGGPGTDTQYF	TGTGCCAGCACCCACGCGAGAGGGGGGCCGGGCACAGATACGCAGTATTTT
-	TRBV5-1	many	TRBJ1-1	CASSLEGRGMNTEAFF	TGCGCCAGCAGCTTGGAAGGGCGCGGTATGAACACTGAAGCTTTCTTT
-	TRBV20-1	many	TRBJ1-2	CSAAWTESYGYTF	TGCAGTGCTGCCTGGACGGAGAGCTATGGCTACACCTTC
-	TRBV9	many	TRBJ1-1	CASRPGLCGTEAFF	TGTGCCAGCAGGCCAGGGCTTTGTGGCACTGAAGCTTTCTTT
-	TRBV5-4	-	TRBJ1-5	CASSLGEGQPQHF	TGTGCCAGCAGCTTGGGGGAAGGACAGCCCCAGCATTTT
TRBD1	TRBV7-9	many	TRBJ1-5	CASSQDRVLQPQHF	TGTGCCAGCAGTCAGGACAGGGTGTTACAGCCCCAGCATTTT
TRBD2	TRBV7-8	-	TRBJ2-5	CASSLELGRGGQETQYF	TGTGCCAGCAGCTTAGAACTGGGTCGGGGGGGACAAGAGACCCAGTACTTC
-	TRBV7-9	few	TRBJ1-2	CASSPGPPAGGYTF	TGTGCCAGCAGCCCGGGGCCCCCCGCGGGTGGCTACACCTTC
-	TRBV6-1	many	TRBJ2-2	CASSRSGFANTGELFF	TGTGCCAGCAGCCGGAGCGGGTTCGCGAACACCGGGGAGCTGTTTTTT
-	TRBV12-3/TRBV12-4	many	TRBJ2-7	CASSASGTGVPYEQYF	TGTGCCAGCAGTGCCTCCGGGACCGGGGTACCCTACGAGCAGTACTTC
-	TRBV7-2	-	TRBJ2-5	CASSSTSGGRQETQYF	TGTGCCAGCAGCTCGACCTCTGGGGGTAGACAAGAGACCCAGTACTTC
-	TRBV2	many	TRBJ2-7	CARGTSSYEQYF	TGTGCCAGGGGGACTTCGTCCTACGAGCAGTACTTC
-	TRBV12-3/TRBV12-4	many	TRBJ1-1	CASSLLWEGNTEAFF	TGTGCCAGCAGTTTGTTGTGGGAGGGTAATACTGAAGCTTTCTTT
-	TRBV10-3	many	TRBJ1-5	CAISQAYNSGNQPQHF	TGTGCCATCAGTCAAGCTTATAACTCGGGCAATCAGCCCCAGCATTTT
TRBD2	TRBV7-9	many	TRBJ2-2	CASTRGLAGQTGELFF	TGTGCCAGCACCCGGGGACTAGCGGGGCAGACGGGGGAGCTGTTTTTT
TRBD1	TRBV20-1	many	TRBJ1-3	CSASWDRASGNTIYF	TGCAGTGCTAGCTGGGACAGGGCCTCTGGAAACACCATATATTTT
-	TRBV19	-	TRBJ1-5	CASSIFRPPFRQGNQPQHF	TGTGCCAGTAGTATTTTTCGCCCCCCTTTCCGGCAGGGCAATCAGCCCCAGCATTTT
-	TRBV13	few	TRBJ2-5	CASSNSAGALGQETQYF	TGTGCCAGCAGCAACTCGGCCGGCGCCCTGGGGCAAGAGACCCAGTACTTC
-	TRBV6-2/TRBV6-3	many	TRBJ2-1	CASSHNEQFF	TGTGCCAGCAGTCATAATGAGCAGTTCTTC
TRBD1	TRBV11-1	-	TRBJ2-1	CASSLLSGTGSPWTYNEQFF	TGTGCCAGCAGCTTATTGTCCGGGACAGGGTCACCCTGGACCTACAATGAGCAGTTCTTC
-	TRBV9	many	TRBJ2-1	CASSAVTAYNEQFF	TGTGCCAGCAGCGCCGTTACTGCCTACAATGAGCAGTTCTTC
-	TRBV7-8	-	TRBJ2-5	CASSLGRRTQETQYF	TGTGCCAGCAGCTTAGGTCGACGAACCCAAGAGACCCAGTACTTC
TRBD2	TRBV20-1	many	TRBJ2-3	CSAPRRGLAVTDTQYF	TGCAGTGCTCCCCGCCGGGGACTAGCGGTCACAGATACGCAGTATTTT
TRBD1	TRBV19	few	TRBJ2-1	CATATQGWNEQFF	TGTGCCACCGCCACACAGGGGTGGAATGAGCAGTTCTTC
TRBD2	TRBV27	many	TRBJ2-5	CASSSYTGTSGGIQETQYF	TGTGCCAGCAGTTCATATACCGGGACTAGCGGGGGGATTCAAGAGACCCAGTACTTC
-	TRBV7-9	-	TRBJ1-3	CASSQTTVSGNTIYF	TGTGCCAGCAGCCAAACGACGGTCTCTGGAAACACCATATATTTT
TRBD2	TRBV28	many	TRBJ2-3	CASSLAGGHTDTQYF	TGTGCCAGCAGTTTAGCGGGGGGGCACACAGATACGCAGTATTTT
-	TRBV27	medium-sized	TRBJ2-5	CASGPGGGETQYF	TGTGCCAGCGGGCCTGGGGGTGGGGAGACCCAGTACTTC
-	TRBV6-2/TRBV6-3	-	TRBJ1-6	CASRDSGQRNSPLHF	TGTGCCAGCAGAGATTCCGGACAGCGTAATTCACCCCTCCACTTT
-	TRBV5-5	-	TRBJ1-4	CASSLVGMVEKLFF	TGTGCCAGCAGCTTGGTTGGGATGGTGGAAAAACTGTTTTTT
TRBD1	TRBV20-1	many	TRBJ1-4	CSAESTGGNEKLFF	TGCAGTGCGGAGTCGACAGGGGGCAATGAAAAACTGTTTTTT
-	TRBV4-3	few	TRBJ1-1	CASSQEWGRGTEAFF	TGCGCCAGCAGCCAAGAATGGGGTAGAGGCACTGAAGCTTTCTTT
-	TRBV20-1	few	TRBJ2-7	CSARDTMAASSSYEQYF	TGCAGTGCTAGAGATACCATGGCGGCTAGCAGCTCCTACGAGCAGTACTTC
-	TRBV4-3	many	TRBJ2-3	CASSQEIVGGAWTDTQYF	TGCGCCAGCAGCCAAGAAATAGTGGGGGGGGCCTGGACAGATACGCAGTATTTT
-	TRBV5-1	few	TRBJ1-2	CASSLGETAWRTWGYTF	TGCGCCAGCAGCTTGGGAGAGACAGCCTGGCGGACGTGGGGCTACACCTTC
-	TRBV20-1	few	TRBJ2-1	CSASPTPDSSYNEQFF	TGCAGTGCTAGTCCTACACCAGATAGCTCCTACAATGAGCAGTTCTTC
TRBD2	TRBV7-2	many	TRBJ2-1	CASSGVRGGSGNEQFF	TGTGCCAGCAGCGGGGTGCGGGGGGGCTCGGGGAATGAGCAGTTCTTC